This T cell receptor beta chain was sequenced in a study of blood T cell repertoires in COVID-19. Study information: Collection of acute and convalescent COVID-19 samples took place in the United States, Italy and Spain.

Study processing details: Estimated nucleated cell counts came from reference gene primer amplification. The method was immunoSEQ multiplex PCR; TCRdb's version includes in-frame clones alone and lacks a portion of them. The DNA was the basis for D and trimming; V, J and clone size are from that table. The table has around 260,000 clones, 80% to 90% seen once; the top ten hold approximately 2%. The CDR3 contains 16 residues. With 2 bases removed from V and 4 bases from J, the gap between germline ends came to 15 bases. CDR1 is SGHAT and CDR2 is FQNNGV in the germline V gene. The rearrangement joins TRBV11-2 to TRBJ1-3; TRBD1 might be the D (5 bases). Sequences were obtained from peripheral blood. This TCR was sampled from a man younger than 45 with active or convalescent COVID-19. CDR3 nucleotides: TGTGCCAGCAGCTTACAGGGCCTAAGCTCGGGAAACACCATATATTTT. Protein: CASSLQGLSSGNTIYF. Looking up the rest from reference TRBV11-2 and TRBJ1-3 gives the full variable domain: EAGVAQSPRYKIIEKRQSVAFWCNPISGHATLYWYQQILGQGPKLLIQFQNNGVVDDSQLPKDRFSAERLKGVDSTLKIQPAKLEDSAVYLCASSLQGLSSGNTIYFGEGSWLTVV.